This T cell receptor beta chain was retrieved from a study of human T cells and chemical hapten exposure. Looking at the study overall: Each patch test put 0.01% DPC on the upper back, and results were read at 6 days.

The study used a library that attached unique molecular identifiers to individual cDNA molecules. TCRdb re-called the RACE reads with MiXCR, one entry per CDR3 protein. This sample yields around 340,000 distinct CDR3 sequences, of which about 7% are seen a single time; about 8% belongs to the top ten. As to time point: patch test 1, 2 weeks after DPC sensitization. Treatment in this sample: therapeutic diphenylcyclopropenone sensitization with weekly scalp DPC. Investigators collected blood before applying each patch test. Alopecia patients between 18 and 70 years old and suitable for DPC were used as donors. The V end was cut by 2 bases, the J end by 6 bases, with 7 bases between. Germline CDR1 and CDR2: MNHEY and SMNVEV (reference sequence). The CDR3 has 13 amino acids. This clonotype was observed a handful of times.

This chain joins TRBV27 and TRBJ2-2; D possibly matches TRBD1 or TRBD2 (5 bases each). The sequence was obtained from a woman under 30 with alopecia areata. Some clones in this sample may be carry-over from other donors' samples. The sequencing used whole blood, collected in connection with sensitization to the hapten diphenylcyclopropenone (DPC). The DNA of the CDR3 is TGTGCCAGCAGTTTACGGGACCCCGGGGAGCTGTTTTTT. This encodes CASSLRDPGELFF.